This section outlines one T cell receptor (beta chain) sequence together with its context. Its antigen is unidentified. These data belong to a study of cytomegalovirus exposure and HLA in healthy donors. Overall study results and limits: In a later analysis, about 17,000 TCR beta sequences were associated with HLA alleles at 0.05 false discovery rate.

Germline V gene sequence: CDR1 MNHEY, CDR2 SVGAGI. The CDR3 is made up of 14 amino acids. The V end lost 2 bases, the J end lost 8 bases, and 12 bases lay between the germline ends. Researchers ran the PCR with 60 Vbeta and 13 Jbeta primers. Libraries were prepared by immunoSEQ multiplex PCR; TCRdb keeps only in-frame clonotypes and omits some of them. The table includes around 210,000 clones, roughly 78% detected once. The genes are TRBV6-5 and TRBJ1-4, with D possibly being TRBD1 (6 bases). The sequence was collected from a boy aged 5-17 years in good health and CMV-seronegative. The sequenced material came from PBMCs. CDR3 region: CASSYLTGQEKLFF. CDR3 coding DNA: TGTGCCAGCAGTTACCTGACAGGACAAGAAAAACTGTTTTTT.